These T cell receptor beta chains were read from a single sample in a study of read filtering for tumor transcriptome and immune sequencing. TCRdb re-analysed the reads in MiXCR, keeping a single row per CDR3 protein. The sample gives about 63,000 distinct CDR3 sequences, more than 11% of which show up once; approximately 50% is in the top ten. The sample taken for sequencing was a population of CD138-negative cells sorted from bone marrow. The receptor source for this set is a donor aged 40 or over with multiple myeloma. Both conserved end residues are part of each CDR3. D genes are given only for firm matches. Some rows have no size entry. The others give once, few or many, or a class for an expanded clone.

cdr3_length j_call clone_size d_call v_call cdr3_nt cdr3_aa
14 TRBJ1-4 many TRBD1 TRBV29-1 TGCAGCGTTGCTAAAAGGGGGCAGGGTGAAAAACTGTTTTTT CSVAKRGQGEKLFF
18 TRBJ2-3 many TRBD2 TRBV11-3 TGTGCCAGCAGCTTTCCTAGCGGGAGGGCCGTTCGTCCAGATACGCAGTATTTT CASSFPSGRAVRPDTQYF
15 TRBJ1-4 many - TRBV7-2 TGTGCCAGCAGCTTAGGAGGGGGGCCGGAGGAAAAACTGTTTTTT CASSLGGGPEEKLFF
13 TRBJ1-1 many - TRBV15 TGTGCCACCCATAAGAGGGAGAACACTGAAGCTTTCTTT CATHKRENTEAFF
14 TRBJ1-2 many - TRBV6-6 TGTGCCAGCAGCAACATAGGCTTCAACTATGGCTACACCTTC CASSNIGFNYGYTF
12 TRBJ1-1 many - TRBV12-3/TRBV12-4 TGTGCCAGCGGGGGAGGGGACACTGAAGCTTTCTTT CASGGGDTEAFF
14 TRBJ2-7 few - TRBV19 TGTGCCAGTAGTGAGGGCCCCAGGTTGTACGAGCAGTACTTC CASSEGPRLYEQYF
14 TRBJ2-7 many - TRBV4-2 TGTGCCAGCAGCCAAGACGTCAGAACCTACGAGCAGTACTTC CASSQDVRTYEQYF
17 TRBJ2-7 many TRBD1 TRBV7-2 TGTGCCAGCAGCTTAGCGGCGTCAGGGACAGGGGTGTACGAGCAGTACTTC CASSLAASGTGVYEQYF
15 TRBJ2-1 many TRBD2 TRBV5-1 TGTGCCAGCAGCTTAACTAGCGGGAGTTACAATGAGCAGTTCTTC CASSLTSGSYNEQFF
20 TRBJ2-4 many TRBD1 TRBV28 TGTGCCAGCAGATTTACCAAGAAATCGGGACAGGGGGCGGCCAAAAACATTCAGTACTTC CASRFTKKSGQGAAKNIQYF
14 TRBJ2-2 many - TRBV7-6 TGTGCCAGCAGCTTAAGGGTCGGGACGGGGGAGCTGTTTTTT CASSLRVGTGELFF
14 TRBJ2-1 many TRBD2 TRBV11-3 TGTGCCAGCAGCCCTAGACTAGCGGACAATGAGCAGTTCTTC CASSPRLADNEQFF
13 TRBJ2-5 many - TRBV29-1 TGCAGCGTTGGATCAGGGGGACTGGAGACCCAGTACTTC CSVGSGGLETQYF
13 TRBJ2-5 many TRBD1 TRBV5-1 TGCGCCAGCAGCTTTCAGGGGGAGGAGACCCAGTACTTC CASSFQGEETQYF
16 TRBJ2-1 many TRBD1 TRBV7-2 TGTGCCAGCAGCTGGTCTGGGACAGGCTCTACCAATGAGCAGTTCTTC CASSWSGTGSTNEQFF
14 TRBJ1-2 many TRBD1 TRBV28 TGTGCCAGCAGGACTACCAGGGGGTTCTATGGCTACACCTTC CASRTTRGFYGYTF
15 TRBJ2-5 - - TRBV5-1 TGCGCCAGCAGCTTACCTGGGGGAGACCAAGAGACCCAGTACTTC CASSLPGGDQETQYF
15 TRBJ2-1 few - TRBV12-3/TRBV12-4 TGTGCTAGTGGTTCGTCTGGGGATTTCTACGATGAGCAGTTCTTC CASGSSGDFYDEQFF
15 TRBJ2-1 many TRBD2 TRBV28 TGTGCCAGCAGTTTATTCCCTAGCGGGAGAGGTGAGCAGTTCTTC CASSLFPSGRGEQFF
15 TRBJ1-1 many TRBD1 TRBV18 TGTGCCAGCTCATTGGGACAGGGGGGCAACACTGAAGCTTTCTTT CASSLGQGGNTEAFF
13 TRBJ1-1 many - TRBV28 TGTGCCAGCGGACGTCGGGCCCCCACTGAAGCTTTCTTT CASGRRAPTEAFF
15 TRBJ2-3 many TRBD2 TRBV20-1 TGCAGTGCTAGCCGGACTAGCGATAACACAGATACGCAGTATTTT CSASRTSDNTDTQYF
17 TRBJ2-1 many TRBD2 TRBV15 TGTGCCACCAGCAGGGTAGGACTAGCGGGAACCTACAATGAGCAGTTCTTC CATSRVGLAGTYNEQFF